The 19 T cell receptor beta chains below were found in one sample sequenced in a study of T cell responses to AZD1222 COVID-19 vaccine. Using immunoSEQ multiplex PCR, the repertoire was profiled, and TCRdb retains in-frame clones only, with some absent. The sample has some 110,000 clones; around 81% are singletons. Sequences were derived from peripheral blood, sampled on day 0 of AZD1222 vaccination. The receptors derive from an adult in good health.

This chain uses TRBV4-1 with TRBJ1-5, with 9 nucleotides matching TRBD1. Germline V lookup: CDR1 MGHRA, CDR2 YSYEKL. V lost 3 bases and J lost 7; bases outside the gene matches: 7. CDR3 length: 15 residues. The CDR3 DNA follows: TGCGCCAGCAGCCAGGTACAGGGGGCGGTCCAGCCCCAGCATTTT. This encodes CASSQVQGAVQPQHF.

The chain employs TRBV10-3 and TRBJ1-5; D is possibly TRBD1 (6 bases). CDR3 length equals 14 residues. The ends were cut back, 2 bases at V and 6 bases at J, with 11 bases in the middle. Looked up from germline, CDR1 is ENHRY and CDR2 is SYGVKD. The CDR3 reads CAISETGHPQPQHF. The DNA of the CDR3 is TGTGCCATCAGTGAGACAGGGCATCCTCAGCCCCAGCATTTT.

The chain combines TRBV3-1 (or the pseudogene TRBV3-2) with TRBJ2-2; TRBD1 is a possible D gene (6 bases). CDR3 length: 15 residues. CDR1 is LGHDT, CDR2 YNNKEL, per germline (reference sequence). V lost 3 bases, J lost 3 bases, and 11 bases lay in between. CDR3 bases: TGTGCCAGCAGCCACCGGGACACCTACACCGGGGAGCTGTTTTTT. Translated, it gives CASSHRDTYTGELFF.

The chain has TRBV5-1 and TRBJ1-4; D ambiguous. V lost 0 bases to trimming and J lost 4 bases, with 10 bases between them. Germline assignment: CDR1 SGHRS and CDR2 YFSETQ. The length of the CDR3 is 15 residues. The CDR3 region has the DNA TGCGCCAGCAGCTTGGGGACCCCGATTAATGAAAAACTGTTTTTT. This gives the protein CASSLGTPINEKLFF.

This sequence joins TRBV2 and TRBJ2-1, with D possibly matching TRBD2 (7 bases). The V end lost 1 base, the J end lost 15 bases, and 16 bases lay between the germline ends. From germline, CDR1 is SNHLY and CDR2 FYNNEI. The length of the CDR3 is 13 residues. The CDR3 region is CASSEDGGHHTFF. Here the CDR3 DNA reads TGTGCCAGCAGTGAAGACGGGGGGCATCATACGTTCTTC.

V usage is TRBV30 and J usage is TRBJ2-2; D unresolved. Trimming stripped 3 bases from V and 3 bases from J, with 8 bases between. This CDR3 region has 13 residues. Per the germline V gene, CDR1 is GTSNPN and CDR2 is SVGIG (reference sequence). The CDR3 is CAWSRRDTGELFF. DNA of the CDR3: TGTGCCTGGAGCCGAAGGGACACCGGGGAGCTGTTTTTT.

V and J are TRBV19 and TRBJ2-7, with D perhaps assigned TRBD1 or TRBD2 (5 bases each). V was shortened by 4 bases and J by 0 bases, with 7 bases between the two germline ends. Germline V gene sequence: CDR1 LNHDA, CDR2 SQIVND (reference sequence). The CDR3 contains 13 residues. This CDR3 is CASSTGSSYEQYF. The CDR3 coding sequence is TGTGCCAGTAGTACAGGGAGCTCCTACGAGCAGTACTTC.

J is TRBJ2-2 and V is TRBV3-1 (or the pseudogene TRBV3-2); D is undetermined. V was shortened by 4 bases and J by 4 bases, with 4 bases between the two germline ends. This CDR3 comprises 12 residues. Germline values: CDR1 LGHDT, CDR2 YNNKEL (reference sequence). CDR3 amino acids: CASSLITGELFF. DNA of the CDR3: TGTGCCAGCAGCCTCATCACCGGGGAGCTGTTTTTT.

CDR3 in DNA: TGTGCCAGTAGTATAGCCAGAGTTGGGGTATACGAGCAGTACTTC. Protein sequence: CASSIARVGVYEQYF. The chain carries TRBV19 and TRBJ2-7; D is ambiguous. The CDR3 length is 15 residues. Germline V lookup: CDR1 LNHDA, CDR2 SQIVND (reference sequence). V was cut by 1 base and J by 4 bases, with 14 bases left in between.

This clone was observed a single time. This chain uses TRBV10-3 with TRBJ1-4; the match to TRBD1 covers 7 bases. CDR1 ENHRY and CDR2 SYGVKD come from the germline V gene. The CDR3 spans 16 residues. V shed 0 bases, J shed 4 bases, and the junction held 5 bases outside the gene matches. The CDR3 sequence: CAISESQDRINEKLFF. CDR3 DNA sequence: TGTGCCATCAGTGAGTCCCAGGACAGGATTAATGAAAAACTGTTTTTT.

The sample holds a few counts of this clone. The J gene is TRBJ1-2, the V gene TRBV11-2; 9 nucleotides align to TRBD1. The length of the CDR3 is 17 residues. The germline CDR1 and CDR2 sequences are SGHAT and FQNNGV. V shed 4 bases and J 4 bases; nucleotides not matched to a gene: 13. The CDR3 loop is CASSSLLGTGIGYGYTF. For the CDR3, the DNA is TGTGCCAGCAGCTCTCTTCTCGGGACAGGGATTGGCTATGGCTACACCTTC. The full variable domain, rest sourced from reference TRBV11-2 and TRBJ1-2, is EAGVAQSPRYKIIEKRQSVAFWCNPISGHATLYWYQQILGQGPKLLIQFQNNGVVDDSQLPKDRFSAERLKGVDSTLKIQPAKLEDSAVYLCASSSLLGTGIGYGYTFGSGTRLTVV.

V gene TRBV29-1 combines with J gene TRBJ2-7, with a weak D call TRBD2 (5 bases). The V and J ends lost 3 bases and 3 bases respectively, with 12 bases between them. The CDR3 covers 13 residues. Germline CDR1 reads SQVTM; CDR2 reads ANQGSEA. DNA for the CDR3: TGCAGCGTTGAGGTTCGTGGGAGCTACGAGCAGTACTTC. The encoded protein is CSVEVRGSYEQYF.

The chain is built from TRBV10-3 and TRBJ1-1; no clear D. CDR1 is ENHRY, CDR2 SYGVKD, per germline. CDR3 length equals 11 residues. Trimming removed 3 bases at V and 7 bases at J, with 6 bases between. The CDR3 DNA is TGTGCCATCAGTGAAGAAGATGAAGCTTTCTTT. This sequence encodes CAISEEDEAFF.

The J gene is TRBJ2-3, the V gene TRBV29-1; 7 positions match TRBD1. Trimming at V came to 2 bases and at J to 4 bases, leaving 3 bases not matched to a gene. The CDR3 is 13 amino acids. CDR1 SQVTM and CDR2 ANQGSEA come from the germline V gene. CDR3: CSVEWGQSDTQYF. The CDR3 DNA reads as TGCAGCGTTGAATGGGGACAGTCAGATACGCAGTATTTT.

The chain combines TRBV13 with TRBJ2-7; D may be TRBD1 or TRBD2 (5 bases each). The CDR3 contains 14 residues. V was cut by 3 bases and J by 2 bases, with 11 bases left in between. Germline CDR1 and CDR2: PRHDT and FYEKMQ (reference sequence). DNA for the CDR3: TGTGCCAGCAGCTTGTCCCCGGGGCCCTACGAGCAGTACTTC. It encodes CASSLSPGPYEQYF.

As regards this clone: The junction does not match germline at one end; this may be a read error. The V and J genes are TRBV7-7 and TRBJ2-1; the match to TRBD2 covers 11 bases. This CDR3 has 15 residues. Germline V gives CDR1 SSHAT, CDR2 FNYEAQ (reference sequence). The CDR3 nucleotides are TGTGCTAGCAGCTCCACTAGCGGGAGCGGTGAAGAGCAGTTCTTC. The encoded protein is CASSSTSGSGEEQFF.

The V gene is TRBV5-1, the J gene TRBJ1-2; D is uncertain. This CDR3 region has 13 residues. The germline V gene has CDR1 SGHRS and CDR2 YFSETQ. The V end was cut by 4 bases, the J end by 4 bases, with 11 bases between. The CDR3 reads CASSLTTIYGYTF. The CDR3 region has the DNA TGCGCCAGCAGCCTAACAACGATCTATGGCTACACCTTC. Filled out from reference TRBV5-1 and TRBJ1-2, the complete variable domain reads KAGVTQTPRYLIKTRGQQVTLSCSPISGHRSVSWYQQTPGQGLQFLFEYFSETQRNKGNFPGRFSGRQFSNSRSEMNVSTLELGDSALYLCASSLTTIYGYTFGSGTRLTVV.

In this sample, this clone turned up once. The chain recombines TRBV6-6 with TRBJ2-3, with TRBD1 matching 7 bases. Trimming cost V 7 bases and J 3 bases; bases outside gene matches: 4. The CDR3 consists of 13 residues. CDR1 is MNHNY and CDR2 is SVGAGI in the germline V gene (reference sequence). CDR3 sequence (DNA): TGTGCCAGCACGGACAGGATTACAGATACGCAGTATTTT. Amino acids: CASTDRITDTQYF.

A single count supports this clone. V and J are TRBV27 and TRBJ1-2; D may be TRBD1 (6 bases). Germline CDR1 reads MNHEY; CDR2 reads SMNVEV (reference sequence). V was shortened by 5 bases and J by 4 bases, with 14 bases between the two germline ends. The CDR3 is 14 amino acids. In DNA, the CDR3 is TGTGCCAGCAGTCTCAGGGGAAGAGGCTATGGCTACACCTTC. Translation: CASSLRGRGYGYTF.